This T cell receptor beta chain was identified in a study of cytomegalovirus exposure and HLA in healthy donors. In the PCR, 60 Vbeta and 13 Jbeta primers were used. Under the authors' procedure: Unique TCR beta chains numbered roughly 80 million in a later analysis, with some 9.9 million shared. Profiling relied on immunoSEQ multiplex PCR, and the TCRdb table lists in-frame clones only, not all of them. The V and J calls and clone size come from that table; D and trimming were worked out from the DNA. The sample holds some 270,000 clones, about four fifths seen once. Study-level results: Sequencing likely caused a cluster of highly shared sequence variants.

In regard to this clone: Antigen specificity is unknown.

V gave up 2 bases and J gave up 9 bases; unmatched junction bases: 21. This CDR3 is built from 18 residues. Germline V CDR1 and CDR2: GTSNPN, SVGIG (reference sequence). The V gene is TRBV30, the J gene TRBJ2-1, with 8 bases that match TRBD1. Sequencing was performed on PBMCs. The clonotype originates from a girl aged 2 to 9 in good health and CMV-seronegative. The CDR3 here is CAWSLRQGAAPTMVEQFF. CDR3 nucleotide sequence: TGTGCCTGGAGTCTCAGGCAGGGGGCGGCCCCTACAATGGTTGAGCAGTTCTTC.